Listed below are T cell receptor beta chains from one sample, sequenced in a study of blood T cell repertoires in COVID-19. Assay: immunoSEQ multiplex PCR; the TCRdb copy retains only in-frame clones and omits some. The top ten clones hold about 1.5% of a sample with approximately 36,000 clones, 84% of them seen once. Sequenced input: peripheral blood. All receptors come from a man in his sixties with COVID-19, enrolled during active disease. Both conserved end residues are part of each CDR3. The D gene is left open where the match is weak. The size of a clone is reported for some rows only, either as once, few or many, or as a class for expanded clones.

.	TRBV10-3	.	TRBJ1-5	TGTGCCATTTCGGACACCAATCAGCCCCAGCATTTT	CAISDTNQPQHF
TRBD2	TRBV3-1/TRBV3-2	once	TRBJ2-7	TGTGCCAGCAGCCAAGTCTCCGGACTAGCGGGCGAGCAGTACTTC	CASSQVSGLAGEQYF
.	TRBV4-3	once	TRBJ2-7	TGCGCCAGCAGCCAAGATCCTCAGGGCAGGGGCTCCTACGAGCAGTACTTC	CASSQDPQGRGSYEQYF
.	TRBV19	.	TRBJ1-1	TGTGCCAGTAGTATGAGTAGTCAGGCGGCTTTCTTT	CASSMSSQAAFF
TRBD1	TRBV7-3	.	TRBJ1-5	TGTGCCAGCTCTAGACAGGGGAGCAACAATCAGCCCCAGCATTTT	CASSRQGSNNQPQHF
.	TRBV27	.	TRBJ1-6	TGTGCCAGCAGTTTAGCGTGGCCGGGCTCCTATAATTCACCCCTCCACTTT	CASSLAWPGSYNSPLHF
TRBD1	TRBV7-9	.	TRBJ1-1	TGTGCCAGCAGCCAAGAAACAGGGGGCGGCACTGAAGCTTTCTTT	CASSQETGGGTEAFF
.	TRBV6-6	.	TRBJ2-5	TGTGCCAGCAGTCCACGGGAGACCCAGTACTTC	CASSPRETQYF
.	TRBV3-1/TRBV3-2	.	TRBJ1-2	TGTGCCAGCAGCCACAGTAAAAACTATGGCTACACCTTC	CASSHSKNYGYTF
.	TRBV28	.	TRBJ1-5	TGTGCCAGCAGTCGGCTAGACAGACTGAATCAGCCCCAGCATTTT	CASSRLDRLNQPQHF
.	TRBV7-8	.	TRBJ2-7	TGTGCCAGCAGCTTAACACGGAGAGTCCACGAGCAGTACTTC	CASSLTRRVHEQYF
TRBD2	TRBV5-4	.	TRBJ2-1	TGTGCCAGCAGCTTGGTAAGCGGGAGTCTTGATGAGCAGTTCTTC	CASSLVSGSLDEQFF
.	TRBV18	few	TRBJ2-3	TGTGCCAGCTCACCACCGTCCGTGGATACGCAGTATTTT	CASSPPSVDTQYF
TRBD1	TRBV18	.	TRBJ1-1	TGTGCCAGCTCACCCTCACAGGGGATGAACACTGAAGCTTTCTTT	CASSPSQGMNTEAFF
.	TRBV5-6	.	TRBJ2-7	TGTGCCAGCAGCTTGAAAAAAAGGTCGCCAAGGAGCTACGAGCAGTACTTC	CASSLKKRSPRSYEQYF
.	TRBV30	once	TRBJ1-3	TGTGCCTGGGAACAGGGCTCTGGAAACACCATATATTTT	CAWEQGSGNTIYF
TRBD2	TRBV6-1	once	TRBJ2-5	TGTGCCAGCAGTGTAGCGGGAGCTACCTGGGAGACCCAGTACTTC	CASSVAGATWETQYF
.	TRBV10-1	once	TRBJ2-5	TGCGCCAGCCAGCGGACCCGGGAAGAGACCCAGTACTTC	CASQRTREETQYF
TRBD1	TRBV12-3/TRBV12-4	.	TRBJ1-1	TGTGCCAGCAGCAGGGGGCCGAGGTCTGAAGCTTTCTTT	CASSRGPRSEAFF
.	TRBV6-5	.	TRBJ1-1	TGTGCCAGCAGTATGAACATGAACACTGAAGCTTTCTTT	CASSMNMNTEAFF
.	TRBV24-1	.	TRBJ2-2	TGTGCCACCAGGGCAGGCTACACCGGGGAGCTGTTTTTT	CATRAGYTGELFF
.	TRBV4-1	.	TRBJ2-7	TGCGCCAGCAGCCCCCGAGGGTCCTACGAGCAGTACTTC	CASSPRGSYEQYF
.	TRBV4-3	.	TRBJ2-1	TGCGCCAGCAGCCAAGGAGAGACGGCTAGCTCCTACAATGAGCAGTTCTTC	CASSQGETASSYNEQFF
TRBD1	TRBV3-1/TRBV3-2	.	TRBJ2-7	TGTGCCAGCAGCCCACAGGGGGCAGGGGCCTACGAGCAGTACTTC	CASSPQGAGAYEQYF
TRBD1	TRBV29-1	.	TRBJ2-7	TGCAGCGTTCATGACAGGGTTGTCGCCGGTGACTACGAGCAGTACTTC	CSVHDRVVAGDYEQYF
.	TRBV27	.	TRBJ1-2	TGTGCCAGCAGTTTATCGATGACAACTGGCTACACCTTC	CASSLSMTTGYTF
.	TRBV7-2	.	TRBJ2-7	TGTGCCAGCAGCTACACGGGACACTCCTACGAGCAGTACTTC	CASSYTGHSYEQYF
TRBD2	TRBV10-1	.	TRBJ2-7	TGCGCCAGCAGTGAGTACGGAGCGGGAGAAAACGAGCAGTACTTC	CASSEYGAGENEQYF
.	TRBV28	.	TRBJ1-5	TGTGCCAGCAGTCAGGCGGGGGTACGAAATCAGCCCCAGCATTTT	CASSQAGVRNQPQHF
.	TRBV24-1	.	TRBJ1-2	TGTGCCACCAGTGATCTATTTTCGTATGGCTACACCTTC	CATSDLFSYGYTF
TRBD1	TRBV4-2	.	TRBJ1-2	TGTGCCAGCAGCCCGGGACAGGAGACTAACTATGGCTACACCTTC	CASSPGQETNYGYTF
TRBD2	TRBV5-1	.	TRBJ2-1	TGCGCCAGCAGTTATAGCGGGAGCTCCTACAATGAGCAGTTCTTC	CASSYSGSSYNEQFF
.	TRBV6-6	.	TRBJ1-4	TGTGCCAGCAGCCCGGACGGTAGCCAGGGAAAACTGTTTTTT	CASSPDGSQGKLFF
TRBD2	TRBV2	.	TRBJ2-3	TGTGCCAGCTCTAGCGGGAGGGCAGATACGCAGTATTTT	CASSSGRADTQYF
TRBD2	TRBV30	.	TRBJ2-2	TGTGCCTGGAGTAGCGGGGGCACCGGGGAGCTGTTTTTT	CAWSSGGTGELFF
.	TRBV5-1	.	TRBJ1-1	TGCGCCAGCTCCGCGGGCGGATTGAACACTGAAGCTTTCTTT	CASSAGGLNTEAFF
.	TRBV5-4	few	TRBJ1-2	TGTGCCAGCAGGCCCCGGGACACAGCCCTTCCAGTCTACACCTTC	CASRPRDTALPVYTF
.	TRBV2	.	TRBJ1-1	TGTGCCAGCAGTGAATTCAGGGGAATCGACACTGAAGCTTTCTTT	CASSEFRGIDTEAFF
.	TRBV27	.	TRBJ1-2	TGTGCCAGCAGTTTAGCAGGGGCGAACTATGGCTACACCTTC	CASSLAGANYGYTF
.	TRBV29-1	.	TRBJ1-2	TGCAGCGTTGAAGATAGGCGGGGGCTCTATGGCTACACCTTC	CSVEDRRGLYGYTF
TRBD1	TRBV7-2	.	TRBJ1-1	TGTGCCAGCAGCCAAAGGGGACAGCCGTTCACTGAAGCTTTCTTT	CASSQRGQPFTEAFF
.	TRBV10-3	few	TRBJ1-1	TGTGCCATCAGTGAAGGATTGGGGGGGCGCACTGAAGCTTTCTTT	CAISEGLGGRTEAFF
.	TRBV27	once	TRBJ1-6	TGTGCCAGCAGTTACCGGTCCTCGAATTCACCCCTCCACTTT	CASSYRSSNSPLHF
.	TRBV4-2	.	TRBJ1-2	TGTGCCAGCAGCCAAGAATTCTCGGCGGTCCTTAATCCTGGCTACACCTTC	CASSQEFSAVLNPGYTF
TRBD2	TRBV5-8	.	TRBJ2-1	TGTGCCAGCAGGGCCGGGACTAGCGGGAGTGGGTATGAGCAGTTCTTC	CASRAGTSGSGYEQFF
.	TRBV7-6	few	TRBJ1-5	TGTGCCAGCAGCCCTGGGTCAGGGAGGCGTCAGCCCCAGCATTTT	CASSPGSGRRQPQHF
TRBD1	TRBV30	.	TRBJ1-5	TGTGCCTGGAGTGTACAGGGGGCTTTTCAGCCCCAGCATTTT	CAWSVQGAFQPQHF
.	TRBV10-1	.	TRBJ2-2	TGCGCCAGCAGTGATATCGGGGAGCTGTTTTTT	CASSDIGELFF
TRBD1	TRBV27	.	TRBJ1-4	TGTGCCAGCAGTTTTTCACAGGGGGGTGAAAAACTGTTTTTT	CASSFSQGGEKLFF
.	TRBV10-3	few	TRBJ1-2	TGTGCCATCACAGGGCAGGTCGCCTATGGCTACACCTTC	CAITGQVAYGYTF
TRBD1	TRBV6-5	.	TRBJ2-7	TGTGCCAGCAGTCAAACCGGGACAGCCTACGAGCAGTACTTC	CASSQTGTAYEQYF
.	TRBV29-1	.	TRBJ1-2	TGCAGCGTTGAGGTCAGGGTCCCTGAAAGCCCTGGCTACACCTTC	CSVEVRVPESPGYTF
TRBD1	TRBV9	.	TRBJ2-3	TGTGCCAGCAGCCTTGGACAGGGGGTGCCAGATACGCAGTATTTT	CASSLGQGVPDTQYF
.	TRBV15	.	TRBJ2-7	TGTGCCACCAAGCAGGGAACAGACGCCTACGAGCAGTACTTC	CATKQGTDAYEQYF
.	TRBV4-1	.	TRBJ2-7	TGCGCCAGCAGCCAAGAATTCCAGGGAAGCTCCTACGAGCAGTACTTC	CASSQEFQGSSYEQYF
TRBD1	TRBV6-5	.	TRBJ2-7	TGTGCCAGCAGACTCAGGACAGGCTCGTCCTACGAGCAGTACTTC	CASRLRTGSSYEQYF
.	TRBV19	.	TRBJ1-5	TGTGCCAGCCGGGTGAGCGGCGGGCAGCCCCAGCATTTT	CASRVSGGQPQHF
.	TRBV15	.	TRBJ1-2	TGTGCCACCAGCAGAGATGTGCCAGGGTATGGCTACACCTTC	CATSRDVPGYGYTF
TRBD1	TRBV30	.	TRBJ2-7	TGTGCCTGGAGTGTCCCCCTTCCGGACAGGGATGAGTACGAGCAGTACTTC	CAWSVPLPDRDEYEQYF